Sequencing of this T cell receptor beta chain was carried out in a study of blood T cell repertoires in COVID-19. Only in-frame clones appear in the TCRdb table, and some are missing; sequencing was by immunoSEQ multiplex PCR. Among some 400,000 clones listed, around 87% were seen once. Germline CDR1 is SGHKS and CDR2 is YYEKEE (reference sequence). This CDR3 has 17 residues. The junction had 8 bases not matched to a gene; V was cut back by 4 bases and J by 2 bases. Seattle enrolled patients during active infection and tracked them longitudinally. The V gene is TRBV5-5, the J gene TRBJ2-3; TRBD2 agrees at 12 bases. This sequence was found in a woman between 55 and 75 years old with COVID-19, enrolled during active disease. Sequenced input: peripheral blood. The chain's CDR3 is CASSPRLAGDNTDTQYF. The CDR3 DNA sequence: TGTGCCAGCAGCCCGAGACTAGCGGGGGACAACACAGATACGCAGTATTTT.